This T cell receptor (beta chain) was identified in a study of tumor T cells in aggressive B-cell lymphoma. Libraries were prepared by immunoSEQ multiplex PCR; TCRdb keeps only in-frame clonotypes and omits some of them. The table includes more than 3,000 clones, 55% to 75% detected once. J gave up 6 bases and V 3 bases, and 5 bases lay outside the gene matches. Germline CDR1 KGHSH, CDR2 LQKENI. The CDR3 length is 14 residues. This clonotype originated in an adult with diffuse large B cell lymphoma. The chain recombines TRBV18 with TRBJ2-7; 10 nucleotides agree with TRBD1. Sequencing input: tumor tissue. The CDR3 protein is CASSPSDRGREQYF. CDR3 nucleotides: TGTGCCAGCTCACCGAGTGACAGGGGGCGCGAGCAGTACTTC.